The clone carrying this T cell receptor beta chain was counted ten times or more. Active moderate-to-severe ophthalmopathy, Clinical Activity Score at least 3, NOSPECS at least 4, under 3 months' duration. Clinical symptoms, serum thyroxine and TRAb, thyroid ultrasound and orbital computed tomography together formed the diagnostic basis. Germline CDR1 MDHEN, CDR2 SYDVKM. This CDR3 has 14 amino acids. Trimming at V came to 10 bases and at J to 2 bases, leaving 6 bases not matched to a gene. The source of the sample is a study of T cells in Graves' hyperthyroidism and ophthalmopathy. Study context: At initial diagnosis, before any treatment had begun, peripheral blood was obtained.

Researchers amplified the TCR beta CDR3 regions from RNA transcripts. The HTBI set primed first-round TCR CDR3 RT-PCR. TCRdb reprocessed the multiplex PCR reads via MiXCR and lists one record per CDR3 protein. Found here are 600,000 to 650,000 distinct CDR3 sequences, less than 25% of them singletons; the top ten hold around a third. J is TRBJ2-7 and V is TRBV28; the match to TRBD2 covers 12 bases. The sequenced sample consisted of blood. The source is a man between 25 and 39 years old with Graves' ophthalmopathy. The CDR3 reads CATVRLAGAYEQYF. CDR3 coding DNA: TGTGCCACGGTAAGACTAGCGGGAGCCTACGAGCAGTACTTC.